This TCR beta chain was captured by sequencing in a study of shared clonotypes between healthy human individuals. Study-wide results and caveats: Only blood was sampled, and tissue TCR repertoires likely differ from blood ones. Naive subsets generally had larger estimated richness than memory subsets. Non-shared clonotypes displayed generation probabilities falling below those of clonotypes present in all four donors.

Each subset's genomic DNA was split evenly across several immunoSEQ plates. Sequencing was performed with immunoSEQ multiplex PCR; in TCRdb, only in-frame clones are kept and a portion is missing. Here the sample spans approximately 530,000 clones, roughly 95% being singletons. This clone has just one count. Its target is unknown. The V and J ends lost 3 bases and 2 bases, in that order; junction bases with no gene match: 4. Per the germline V gene, CDR1 is SGHRS and CDR2 is YFSETQ. This CDR3 is built from 15 residues. Source material: naive CD4+ T cells sorted from blood. The subset: CD45RA+ positively selected. This chain uses TRBV5-1 with TRBJ1-4; 7 bases match TRBD1. The sequence was obtained from a woman aged 25-40 years in good health. CDR3 loop: CASSSTGDTNEKLFF. The CDR3 bases are TGCGCCAGCAGCTCTACAGGGGATACTAATGAAAAACTGTTTTTT.